This is a list of T cell receptor beta chains from one sample in a study of blood T cell repertoires in COVID-19. Sequencing was performed with immunoSEQ multiplex PCR; in TCRdb, only in-frame clones are kept and a portion is missing. The sample has roughly 670,000 clones; approximately 90% are singletons. Material for sequencing was peripheral blood. These receptors were collected from a woman between 18 and 30 years old with acute or convalescent COVID-19. Each CDR3 is given with its conserved first and last residue. A D gene is named only where the DNA matches it firmly.

>TRBD1|TRBJ1-6|TRBV5-4
TGTGCCAGCAGGCGTGACAGGGAAGATTCACCCCTCCACTTT
CASRRDREDSPLHF
>.|TRBJ1-1|TRBV7-9
TGTGCCAGCAGCTTAGGTGGCCGAAAGAACACTGAAGCTTTCTTT
CASSLGGRKNTEAFF
>.|TRBJ1-1|TRBV6-1
TGTGCCAGCAGTGATGTGTTTTCAATGAACACTGAAGCTTTCTTT
CASSDVFSMNTEAFF
>.|TRBJ2-2|TRBV3-1/TRBV3-2
TGTGCCAGCACCTTTATCGGCCAGCGGCCGAACACCGGGGAGCTGTTTTTT
CASTFIGQRPNTGELFF
>.|TRBJ2-7|TRBV3-1/TRBV3-2
TGTGCCAGCAGCCAAGAATCTTACGAGCAGTACTTC
CASSQESYEQYF
>TRBD1|TRBJ1-1|TRBV2
TGTGCCAGCAGTGAAGGCCTGGGACAGGGGAACACTGAAGCTTTCTTT
CASSEGLGQGNTEAFF
>.|TRBJ1-1|TRBV15
TGTGCCACCAGTGGGGGGGCAACGAACACTGAAGCTTTCTTT
CATSGGATNTEAFF
>.|TRBJ1-3|TRBV18
TGTGCCAGCTCACCCAGGGACTCTGGAAACACCATATATTTT
CASSPRDSGNTIYF
>.|TRBJ1-1|TRBV7-2
TGTGCCAGCAGCTTATTTATGGGGAGTGAAGCTTTCTTT
CASSLFMGSEAFF
>TRBD1|TRBJ2-2|TRBV6-5
TGTGCCAGCAGGACGACAGGGGCCACCGGGGAGCTGTTTTTT
CASRTTGATGELFF